This T cell receptor beta chain appears in the sequencing data of a study of blood T cell repertoires in COVID-19. Study as a whole: The study drew acute and convalescent COVID-19 samples from the United States, Italy and Spain. Sources were T cells, B-cell-depleted T cells, or PBMCs; the material itself was cDNA or gDNA.

CDR1 is MDHEN and CDR2 is SYDVKM in the germline V gene. This CDR3 has 16 residues. V was clipped by 4 bases and J by 2 bases, with 18 bases between them. Generated by immunoSEQ multiplex PCR, the TCRdb table keeps only in-frame clones and is missing some. Found here are approximately 200,000 clones, around 85% of them singletons; the top ten hold approximately 1.1%. V gene TRBV28 combines with J gene TRBJ2-7, with D perhaps TRBD2 (6 bases). Sequenced input: peripheral blood. The TCR comes from a man in his thirties or forties with acute or convalescent COVID-19. The CDR3 spells CASSSPRGRSTYEQYF. The CDR3, as DNA: TGTGCCAGCAGTTCCCCCCGAGGGAGGTCCACCTACGAGCAGTACTTC.